The 5 T cell receptor beta chains below all came from one sample that was sequenced in a study of T-cell reconstitution after alpha-beta-depleted transplantation in children. Preparing the TCRbeta library involved the use of unique molecular identifiers. TCRdb itself ran the PCR reads through MiXCR, one entry per CDR3 protein. This sample yields 700,000 to 950,000 distinct CDR3 sequences, of which roughly 15% are seen a single time; just under 5% belongs to the top ten. Sequencing used PBMCs, mostly from graft donor cells, obtained 360 days after TCRalphabeta/CD19-depleted stem cell transplant. The receptor set was obtained from a male patient between 5 and 17 years old who had a stem cell transplant for acute lymphoblastic leukemia, so the T cells may come from the graft donor.

The chain combines TRBV7-7 with TRBJ2-1; maybe TRBD2 (5 bases). The V gene lost 3 bases and the J gene lost 8 bases, with 17 bases spanning the gap. Germline values: CDR1 SSHAT, CDR2 FNYEAQ (reference sequence). The CDR3 is 15 amino acids. The CDR3 loop reads CASSLGSSILYEQFF. CDR3 DNA sequence: TGTGCCAGCAGCTTGGGGAGCTCAATCCTCTATGAGCAGTTCTTC.

J is TRBJ2-5 and V is TRBV5-1; possibly TRBD2 for D (6 bases). V lost 4 bases to trimming and J lost 1 base, with 11 bases between them. Germline V gene sequence: CDR1 SGHRS, CDR2 YFSETQ. The CDR3 is made up of 14 amino acids. CDR3 DNA: TGCGCCAGCAGCATCGGGACTTTCCAAGAGACCCAGTACTTC. Protein: CASSIGTFQETQYF.

This rearrangement joins TRBV19 to TRBJ2-3; D may be TRBD1 or TRBD2 (6 bases each). V shed 5 bases and J shed 0 bases, with 21 bases lying between them. Looked up from germline, CDR1 is LNHDA and CDR2 is SQIVND (reference sequence). The CDR3 has 18 residues. CDR3 DNA: TGTGCCAGTAGTCTTAGGCGGTCTTGGGGGGCTAGCACAGATACGCAGTATTTT. This encodes CASSLRRSWGASTDTQYF.

This clonotype was seen only a few times. The chain combines TRBV7-9 with TRBJ1-1; 8 bases are a match to TRBD1. In germline, CDR1 is SEHNR, CDR2 FQNEAQ (reference sequence). The CDR3 is 15 residues long. V was pared by 1 base and J by 1 base, with 2 bases of the junction left unmatched. CDR3 DNA sequence: TGTGCCAGCAGCTTAGATGACAGGGGGAACACTGAAGCTTTCTTT. Its translation: CASSLDDRGNTEAFF.

This clonotype was seen more than once but under ten times. This sequence joins TRBV4-1 and TRBJ2-1; 9 nucleotides line up with TRBD2. This CDR3 has 17 residues. Per the germline V gene, CDR1 is MGHRA and CDR2 is YSYEKL. Trimming at V came to 4 bases and at J to 4 bases, leaving 11 bases not matched to a gene. CDR3 sequence reads: CASSPRFTSGPYNEQFF. The CDR3 region has the DNA TGCGCCAGCAGCCCGCGTTTTACTAGCGGGCCTTACAATGAGCAGTTCTTC.